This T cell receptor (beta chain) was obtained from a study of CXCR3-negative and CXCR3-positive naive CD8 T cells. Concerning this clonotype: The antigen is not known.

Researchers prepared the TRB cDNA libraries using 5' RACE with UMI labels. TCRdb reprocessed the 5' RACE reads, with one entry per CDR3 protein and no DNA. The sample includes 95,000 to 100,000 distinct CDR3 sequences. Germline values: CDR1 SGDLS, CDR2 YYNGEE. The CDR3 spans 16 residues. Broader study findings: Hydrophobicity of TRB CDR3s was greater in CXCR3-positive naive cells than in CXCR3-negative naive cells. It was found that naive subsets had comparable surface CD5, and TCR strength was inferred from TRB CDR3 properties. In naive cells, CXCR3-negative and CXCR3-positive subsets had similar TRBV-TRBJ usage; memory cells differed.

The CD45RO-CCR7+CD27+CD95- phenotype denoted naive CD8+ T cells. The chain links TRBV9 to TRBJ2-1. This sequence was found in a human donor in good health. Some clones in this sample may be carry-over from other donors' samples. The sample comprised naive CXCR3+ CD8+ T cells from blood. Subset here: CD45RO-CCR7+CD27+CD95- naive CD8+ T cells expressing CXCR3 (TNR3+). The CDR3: CASSVGSGTSYNEQFF. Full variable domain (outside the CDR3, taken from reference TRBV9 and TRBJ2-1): DSGVTQTPKHLITATGQRVTLRCSPRSGDLSVYWYQQSLDQGLQFLIQYYNGEERAKGNILERFSAQQFPDLHSELNLSSLELGDSALYFCASSVGSGTSYNEQFFGPGTRLTVL.